This TCR beta chain originates from a study of blood T cell repertoires in COVID-19. Study information: Some COVID-19 samples were acute and others convalescent; all came from the United States, Italy and Spain.

Data came from immunoSEQ multiplex PCR; TCRdb stores just in-frame clones and leaves some out. The table includes 210,000 or so clones, 90% to 95% detected once. V dropped 0 bases and J dropped 2; count of bases not matched to a gene: 1. The length of the CDR3 is 15 residues. In germline, CDR1 is MNHNS, CDR2 SASEGT. This TCR came from a man aged 25 to 45 with acute or convalescent COVID-19. The chain carries TRBV6-1 and TRBJ2-4; 7 positions match TRBD2. Input material: peripheral blood. CDR3 nucleotide sequence: TGTGCCAGCAGTGAAGCGGGAGGGACCAAAAACATTCAGTACTTC. Amino acid sequence: CASSEAGGTKNIQYF.